These 32 T cell receptor beta chains came from one sample sequenced in a study of CD8+ T cells in alopecia areata. The authors extracted RNA and reverse transcribed it into cDNA as the sequencing template. Some clones are missing from TCRdb's copy, which holds only in-frame ones; the method was immunoSEQ multiplex PCR. The sample has some 180,000 clones, less than 70% seen once. The treatment denotes: oral pan-JAK inhibitor, 5-10 mg twice daily. Sequenced material: CD8+ T cells sorted from blood, taken at week 24, from a patient treated with tofacitinib. These receptors came from a human donor with alopecia areata.

The chain couples TRBV27 to TRBJ2-1, with a weak D call TRBD2 (5 bases). This CDR3 contains 13 residues. The V end lost 3 bases, the J end lost 6 bases, and 9 bases lay between the germline ends. Germline V gives CDR1 MNHEY, CDR2 SMNVEV (reference sequence). DNA for the CDR3: TGTGCCAGCAGTTTCGTGCGGGTCAATGAGCAGTTCTTC. The encoded protein is CASSFVRVNEQFF.

The gene calls are TRBV10-3 and TRBJ2-5; D gene ambiguous. The V end was cut by 3 bases, the J end by 5 bases, with 4 bases between. The CDR3 is 11 residues long. CDR1 is ENHRY and CDR2 is SYGVKD in the germline V gene. Here the CDR3 reads CAISDSETQYF. The CDR3 DNA reads as TGTGCCATCAGTGATTCGGAGACCCAGTACTTC.

This clone was observed once. Additional DNA sequences in this sample encode the identical CDR3. The J gene is TRBJ1-5, the V gene TRBV7-9; D gene ambiguous. This CDR3 contains 12 residues. Germline V gene lookup returns CDR1 SEHNR and CDR2 FQNEAQ (reference sequence). V lost 2 bases to trimming and J lost 7 bases, with 6 bases between them. The CDR3, as DNA: TGTGCCAGCAGCTTATCGTCCCAGCCCCAGCATTTT. Protein sequence: CASSLSSQPQHF.

The sample holds one count of this clone. The genes are TRBV29-1 and TRBJ1-2; possibly TRBD1 for D (5 bases). CDR1 and CDR2 from the germline V gene are SQVTM and ANQGSEA. Deletions cut 0 bases from V and 8 bases from J, with 19 bases between. This CDR3 contains 15 residues. CDR3 DNA: TGCAGCGTTGAAGAGCGTGGTCGGGGGAGTTGGGGCTACACCTTC. Translation gives CSVEERGRGSWGYTF. The variable domain in full, completed from reference TRBV29-1 and TRBJ1-2, reads SAVISQKPSRDICQRGTSLTIQCQVDSQVTMMFWYRQQPGQSLTLIATANQGSEATYESGFVIDKFPISRPNLTFSTLTVSNMSPEDSSIYLCSVEERGRGSWGYTFGSGTRLTVV.

This clone was found a few times. One junction end does not reproduce the germline sequence, and a read error may be involved. The rearrangement uses TRBV2 and TRBJ2-7, with TRBD2 matching over 10 bases. Germline CDR1 and CDR2: SNHLY and FYNNEI. This CDR3 comprises 10 residues. The CDR3: CAGAGGPSNF. The CDR3 DNA sequence: TGTGCCGGAGCGGGGGGGCCGTCTAACTTC.

The CDR3 spells CASSSSGVETEAFF. CDR3 coding DNA: TGTGCCAGCAGCTCCTCGGGGGTAGAGACTGAAGCTTTCTTT. The rearrangement joins TRBV28 to TRBJ1-1; perhaps TRBD1 as D (5 bases). Per germline, CDR1 MDHEN and CDR2 SYDVKM. The CDR3 extends over 14 amino acids. V was trimmed by 6 bases and J by 5 bases, leaving 16 bases between them. Together with reference TRBV28 and TRBJ1-1, the CDR3 gives the full variable domain: DVKVTQSSRYLVKRTGEKVFLECVQDMDHENMFWYRQDPGLGLRLIYFSYDVKMKEKGDIPEGYSVSREKKERFSLILESASTNQTSMYLCASSSSGVETEAFFGQGTRLTVV.

In this sample, this clone turned up a few times. The chain recombines TRBV11-2 with TRBJ2-2; D assignment may be TRBD1 or TRBD2 (6 bases each). Germline CDR1 and CDR2: SGHAT and FQNNGV. Deletions cut 6 bases from V and 8 bases from J, with 16 bases between. This CDR3 has 14 amino acids. The CDR3 spells CASSHQGRMGELFF. In nucleotides, the CDR3 is TGTGCCAGCAGTCATCAGGGGAGGATGGGGGAGCTGTTTTTT.

Notes on this clone: This same CDR3 is encoded by further DNA sequences in the sample. The CDR3 here is CASSQAPNTEAFF. As DNA, the CDR3 is TGCGCCAGCAGCCAAGCACCGAACACTGAAGCTTTCTTT. J is TRBJ1-1 and V is TRBV4-3, with D uncertain. The CDR3 loop spans 13 amino acids. Germline CDR1 is LGHNA and CDR2 is YSLEER. V was cut by 1 base and J by 1 base, with 4 bases left in between.

The chain links TRBV4-1 to TRBJ1-5; D ambiguous. Germline CDR1 and CDR2: MGHRA and YSYEKL. CDR3 size: 15 residues. V was trimmed by 1 base and J by 0 bases, leaving 7 bases between them. The CDR3 here is CASSQVSDSNQPQHF. The CDR3 nucleotides read TGCGCCAGCAGCCAAGTGTCAGATAGCAATCAGCCCCAGCATTTT.

This clone has just one count. The rearrangement links TRBV30 to TRBJ1-1, with D possibly being TRBD1 (5 bases). V lost 3 bases to trimming and J lost 0 bases, with 8 bases between them. Per the germline V gene, CDR1 is GTSNPN and CDR2 is SVGIG (reference sequence). The CDR3 spans 13 residues. The CDR3 DNA follows: TGTGCCTGGAGGGGGGGACTGAACACTGAAGCTTTCTTT. Its translation is CAWRGGLNTEAFF. Supplemented by reference TRBV30 and TRBJ1-1, the full variable domain reads SQTIHQWPATLVQPVGSPLSLECTVEGTSNPNLYWYRQAAGRGLQLLFYSVGIGQISSEVPQNLSASRPQDRQFILSSKKLLLSDSGFYLCAWRGGLNTEAFFGQGTRLTVV.

The gene calls are TRBV9 and TRBJ1-4, with D hard to call. The germline V gene encodes CDR1 SGDLS and CDR2 YYNGEE. The germline V and J ends were trimmed by 0 bases and 4 bases, with 4 bases remaining between them. The CDR3 is made up of 13 amino acids. CDR3 residues: CASSVGNNEKLFF. As DNA, the CDR3 is TGTGCCAGCAGCGTAGGTAATAATGAAAAACTGTTTTTT.

The chain joins TRBV13 to TRBJ1-2; tentatively, D is TRBD1 (5 bases). CDR1 and CDR2 from the germline V gene are PRHDT and FYEKMQ (reference sequence). V was cut by 4 bases and J by 7 bases, with 16 bases left in between. The CDR3 loop spans 14 amino acids. The CDR3 coding sequence is TGTGCCAGCAGCTGGGGCAGGGCCCAAGGTGGCTACACCTTC. The encoded protein is CASSWGRAQGGYTF. The full variable domain, in which reference TRBV13 and TRBJ1-2 provide the parts outside the CDR3, is AAGVIQSPRHLIKEKRETATLKCYPIPRHDTVYWYQQGPGQDPQFLISFYEKMQSDKGSIPDRFSAQQFSDYHSELNMSSLELGDSALYFCASSWGRAQGGYTFGSGTRLTVV.

This rearrangement joins TRBV7-2 to TRBJ1-2, with D uncertain. CDR1 and CDR2 (germline): SGHTA, FQGNSA. CDR3 length: 15 residues. V lost 5 bases, J lost 8 bases, and 21 bases lay in between. In DNA form, the CDR3 reads TGTGCCAGCAGCCTCGGGTCAGGATGGTTGGAGGGCTACACCTTC. Encoded protein: CASSLGSGWLEGYTF. Combining the CDR3 with reference TRBV7-2 and TRBJ1-2 gives the whole variable domain GAGVSQSPSNKVTEKGKDVELRCDPISGHTALYWYRQSLGQGLEFLIYFQGNSAPDKSGLPSDRFSAERTGGSVSTLTIQRTQQEDSAVYLCASSLGSGWLEGYTFGSGTRLTVV.

CDR3 nucleotides: TGTGCCAGCAGCTCGGCAAGGCAGTCTGAAGCTTTCTTT. This sequence encodes CASSSARQSEAFF. The V and J genes are TRBV7-9 and TRBJ1-1; D is ambiguous. Trimming took 4 bases from V and 6 from J, leaving 12 bases between them. Germline V gives CDR1 SEHNR, CDR2 FQNEAQ (reference sequence). The CDR3 totals 13 residues.

This chain connects TRBV25-1 to TRBJ1-2, with 8 bases that match TRBD1. Germline trimming cut 0 bases from V and 6 bases from J; bases unmatched to any gene: 6. The CDR3 length is 15 residues. The germline V gene encodes CDR1 MGHDK and CDR2 SYGVNS. The CDR3 DNA reads TGTGCCAGCAGTGAATACGGGACAGGCGCTGATGGCTACACCTTC. Its protein product is CASSEYGTGADGYTF.

This clone was seen a single time. The chain employs TRBV5-1 and TRBJ2-7; 7 positions agree with TRBD2. The V segment lost 0 bases and the J segment 2 bases; nucleotides outside the gene matches: 11. Germline CDR1 and CDR2: SGHRS and YFSETQ. The CDR3 extends over 17 amino acids. The CDR3 coding sequence is TGCGCCAGCAGCTTGGGGTCTCCGGGGGGATTCACCTACGAGCAGTACTTC. Its translation is CASSLGSPGGFTYEQYF.

The chain couples TRBV30 to TRBJ2-7, with a weak D call TRBD1 (5 bases). Between the trimmed V and J ends, which lost 5 bases and 6 bases, there was a span of 14 bases. Per germline, CDR1 GTSNPN and CDR2 SVGIG (reference sequence). The CDR3 covers 12 residues. The CDR3 coding sequence is TGTGCCTGGCAGGGCCCTCCGGGCGAGCAGTACTTC. Its protein product is CAWQGPPGEQYF.

This sequence joins TRBV19 and TRBJ2-1; TRBD2 is a possible D gene (5 bases). Germline CDR1 LNHDA, CDR2 SQIVND (reference sequence). V was shortened by 5 bases and J by 5 bases, with 7 bases between the two germline ends. The CDR3 covers 12 residues. CDR3 loop: CASSPTNNEQFF. The CDR3 coding sequence is TGTGCCAGTAGTCCGACTAACAATGAGCAGTTCTTC.

The V gene is TRBV5-1, the J gene TRBJ2-5; D is ambiguous. Looked up from germline, CDR1 is SGHRS and CDR2 is YFSETQ. Trimming took 0 bases from V and 7 from J, leaving 4 bases between them. The CDR3 totals 11 residues. CDR3 amino acids: CASSLGGTQYF. CDR3 coding DNA: TGCGCCAGCAGCTTGGGGGGGACCCAGTACTTC.

This clone occurred a few times. The chain links TRBV23-1 to TRBJ2-7; D unclear. TRBV23-1 is labeled an ORF, and its function is uncertain. The CDR3 is made up of 11 amino acids. Trimming pared 8 bases from V and 5 bases from J, leaving 10 bases between. CDR3 region: CASRQRNEQYF. Written as DNA, the CDR3 is TGCGCCAGCCGACAACGTAACGAGCAGTACTTC.

This sequence joins TRBV29-1 and TRBJ2-7; D not resolved. The CDR3 runs to 12 residues. V was shortened by 2 bases and J by 2 bases, with 7 bases between the two germline ends. Germline V lookup: CDR1 SQVTM, CDR2 ANQGSEA. This CDR3 is CSVENPTYEQYF. In DNA form, the CDR3 reads TGCAGCGTTGAAAACCCGACCTACGAGCAGTACTTC.

The chain couples TRBV4-3 to TRBJ2-1, with D hard to call. The ends were cut back, 2 bases at V and 6 bases at J, with 2 bases in the middle. The CDR3 sequence is 11 residues long. CDR1 is LGHNA, CDR2 YSLEER, per germline. The CDR3: CASSQSNEQFF. DNA of the CDR3: TGCGCCAGCAGCCAATCCAATGAGCAGTTCTTC.

This chain connects TRBV19 to TRBJ1-1, with D unresolved. CDR3 length: 13 residues. The germline V gene has CDR1 LNHDA and CDR2 SQIVND (reference sequence). Deletions cut 3 bases from V and 4 bases from J, with 9 bases between. In DNA form, the CDR3 reads TGTGCCAGTAGTATGGGTCAGTCCACTGAAGCTTTCTTT. This sequence encodes CASSMGQSTEAFF.

The chain combines TRBV5-6 with TRBJ2-1; D is undetermined. The CDR3 is 15 amino acids. Trimming removed 4 bases at V and 0 bases at J, with 11 bases between. Per the germline V gene, CDR1 is SGHDT and CDR2 is YYEEEE. In DNA, the CDR3 is TGTGCCAGCAGCCCAGGTTACAGCTCCTACAATGAGCAGTTCTTC. This codes for CASSPGYSSYNEQFF.

The V call is TRBV2, the J call TRBJ2-1, with D perhaps assigned TRBD1 or TRBD2 (6 bases each). Germline CDR1 reads SNHLY; CDR2 reads FYNNEI. V was shortened by 5 bases and J by 1 base, with 9 bases between the two germline ends. This CDR3 comprises 14 residues. This chain's CDR3 is CASSPGASYNEQFF. The CDR3 DNA sequence: TGTGCCAGCAGTCCGGGGGCGTCCTACAATGAGCAGTTCTTC.

The rearrangement uses TRBV27 and TRBJ2-1; TRBD2 matches 8 bases. Germline loops: CDR1 MNHEY, CDR2 SMNVEV (reference sequence). CDR3 length equals 15 residues. Trimming took 4 bases from V and 4 from J; bases not matched to a gene: 6. The CDR3 DNA sequence: TGTGCCAGCAGTTGGAATAGCGGGGAGTACAATGAGCAGTTCTTC. It translates to CASSWNSGEYNEQFF.

The chain carries TRBV5-1 and TRBJ2-5; 7 nucleotides agree with TRBD1. The CDR3 has 15 residues. The ends lost 3 bases at V and 1 base at J; junction bases unmatched: 6. CDR1 and CDR2 from the germline V gene are SGHRS and YFSETQ. CDR3 sequence reads: CASSWMGQPQETQYF. The CDR3 region has the DNA TGCGCCAGCAGCTGGATGGGACAGCCCCAAGAGACCCAGTACTTC. Complete variable domain (other parts from reference TRBV5-1 and TRBJ2-5): KAGVTQTPRYLIKTRGQQVTLSCSPISGHRSVSWYQQTPGQGLQFLFEYFSETQRNKGNFPGRFSGRQFSNSRSEMNVSTLELGDSALYLCASSWMGQPQETQYFGPGTRLLVL.

CDR3 in amino acids: CASRSSGGAGANVLTF. CDR3 sequence (DNA): TGTGCAAGTCGCTCATCAGGGGGCGCTGGGGCCAACGTCCTGACTTTC. This rearrangement joins TRBV12-2 to TRBJ2-6; the table gives TRBD1 as D, unverified against the DNA. TRBV12-2 is reported as a pseudogene. There are 16 residues in the CDR3.

The CDR3, as DNA: TGTGCCAGCAGCGTAGAAAGCGGGGGGATCTACGAGCAGTACTTC. This encodes CASSVESGGIYEQYF. The V gene is TRBV9, the J gene TRBJ2-7; 9 nucleotides line up with TRBD2. Trimming took 0 bases from V and 3 from J; bases not matched to a gene: 4. CDR1 is SGDLS, CDR2 YYNGEE, per germline. CDR3 length equals 15 residues.

The rearrangement joins TRBV5-1 to TRBJ2-1, with 9 bases identical to TRBD2. The CDR3 consists of 16 residues. The germline V gene encodes CDR1 SGHRS and CDR2 YFSETQ. J lost 6 bases, V lost 4 bases, and 11 bases had no gene match. This chain's CDR3 is CASSPFRSGGINEQFF. CDR3 DNA: TGCGCCAGCAGCCCCTTTCGGAGCGGGGGGATCAATGAGCAGTTCTTC. Variable domain in full (rest from reference TRBV5-1 and TRBJ2-1): KAGVTQTPRYLIKTRGQQVTLSCSPISGHRSVSWYQQTPGQGLQFLFEYFSETQRNKGNFPGRFSGRQFSNSRSEMNVSTLELGDSALYLCASSPFRSGGINEQFFGPGTRLTVL.

The chain employs TRBV30 and TRBJ2-1; D tentatively reads TRBD1 or TRBD2 (5 bases each). Trimming pared 3 bases from V and 2 bases from J, leaving 8 bases between. The germline gives CDR1 GTSNPN, CDR2 SVGIG (reference sequence). The CDR3 is 13 residues long. The DNA for the CDR3 is TGTGCCTGGAGGGGGGTACCCTACAATGAGCAGTTCTTC. Encoded protein: CAWRGVPYNEQFF.

The chain joins TRBV4-3 to TRBJ2-7; 8 bases are shared with TRBD1. The CDR3 is 18 amino acids. After removal of 4 bases from V and 0 bases from J, the junction contained 14 bases not matched to a gene. The germline gives CDR1 LGHNA, CDR2 YSLEER. CDR3 residues: CASSPSSPGGSSSYEQYF. CDR3 sequence (DNA): TGCGCCAGCAGCCCTTCCTCTCCAGGGGGCTCAAGCTCCTACGAGCAGTACTTC.